This is a list of T cell receptor beta chains from one sample in a study of blood T cell repertoires in COVID-19. Here immunoSEQ multiplex PCR was the method, and the copy in TCRdb shows in-frame clones only, minus some. The data contain 270,000 or so clones, roughly 85% of them singletons. Sequenced sample: peripheral blood. Source of these receptors: a human donor in a cohort sampled during active COVID-19. Both conserved end residues are part of each CDR3. A D gene is named only where the DNA matches it firmly. Size is stated for part of the rows, as once, few or many counts, or as a class when the clone is expanded.

j_gene: TRBJ2-7; v_gene: TRBV5-1; abundance: .; d_gene: TRBD1; CDR3aa: CASKTGTGGEQYF; CDR3nt: TGCGCCAGCAAGACCGGGACAGGGGGCGAGCAGTACTTC
j_gene: TRBJ1-2; v_gene: TRBV6-1; abundance: .; d_gene: .; CDR3aa: CASSETRGGTYYGYTF; CDR3nt: TGTGCCAGCAGTGAAACGAGGGGAGGGACCTATTATGGCTACACCTTC
j_gene: TRBJ1-2; v_gene: TRBV5-1; abundance: .; d_gene: .; CDR3aa: CASSPIPEGYGYTF; CDR3nt: TGCGCCAGCAGCCCTATTCCTGAGGGCTATGGCTACACCTTC
j_gene: TRBJ2-2; v_gene: TRBV3-1/TRBV3-2; abundance: once; d_gene: .; CDR3aa: CASSPTRAFNTGELFF; CDR3nt: TGTGCCAGCAGCCCCACTAGGGCTTTTAACACCGGGGAGCTGTTTTTT
j_gene: TRBJ2-5; v_gene: TRBV7-2; abundance: .; d_gene: TRBD2; CDR3aa: CASSPGRTSGIGETQYF; CDR3nt: TGTGCCAGCAGCCCCGGGCGGACTAGCGGGATTGGAGAGACCCAGTACTTC
j_gene: TRBJ2-3; v_gene: TRBV28; abundance: once; d_gene: .; CDR3aa: CASSSPQRSTQYF; CDR3nt: TGTGCCAGCAGTTCCCCCCAAAGGAGTACGCAGTATTTT
j_gene: TRBJ1-1; v_gene: TRBV5-1; abundance: .; d_gene: .; CDR3aa: CASSLVTPGFDSFF; CDR3nt: TGCGCCAGCAGCTTGGTTACGCCGGGGTTTGATTCTTTCTTT
j_gene: TRBJ1-4; v_gene: TRBV21-1; abundance: .; d_gene: .; CDR3aa: CASSFPADSTNEKLFF; CDR3nt: TGTGCCAGCAGCTTTCCCGCCGACAGCACCAATGAAAAACTGTTTTTT
j_gene: TRBJ1-6; v_gene: TRBV6-5; abundance: .; d_gene: .; CDR3aa: CASSRTERDSPLHF; CDR3nt: TGTGCCAGCAGCAGGACAGAACGAGATTCACCCCTCCACTTT
j_gene: TRBJ1-5; v_gene: TRBV21-1; abundance: .; d_gene: .; CDR3aa: CASSKAAGPGGCNQPQHF; CDR3nt: TGTGCCAGCAGCAAAGCTGCGGGGCCAGGGGGGTGTAATCAGCCCCAGCATTTT
j_gene: TRBJ2-3; v_gene: TRBV9; abundance: .; d_gene: .; CDR3aa: CASSPNPRDTQYF; CDR3nt: TGTGCCAGCAGCCCGAATCCCCGGGATACGCAGTATTTT
j_gene: TRBJ2-5; v_gene: TRBV5-1; abundance: .; d_gene: TRBD2; CDR3aa: CASHPSGREETQYF; CDR3nt: TGCGCCAGTCATCCTAGCGGGAGGGAGGAGACCCAGTACTTC
j_gene: TRBJ2-7; v_gene: TRBV6-5; abundance: .; d_gene: .; CDR3aa: CASSEGVGFGEQYF; CDR3nt: TGTGCCAGCTCGGAAGGGGTTGGTTTCGGCGAGCAGTACTTC
j_gene: TRBJ2-3; v_gene: TRBV4-1; abundance: .; d_gene: .; CDR3aa: CASSQGLGGGLDTQYF; CDR3nt: TGCGCCAGCAGCCAAGGACTAGGGGGAGGGCTGGATACGCAGTATTTT